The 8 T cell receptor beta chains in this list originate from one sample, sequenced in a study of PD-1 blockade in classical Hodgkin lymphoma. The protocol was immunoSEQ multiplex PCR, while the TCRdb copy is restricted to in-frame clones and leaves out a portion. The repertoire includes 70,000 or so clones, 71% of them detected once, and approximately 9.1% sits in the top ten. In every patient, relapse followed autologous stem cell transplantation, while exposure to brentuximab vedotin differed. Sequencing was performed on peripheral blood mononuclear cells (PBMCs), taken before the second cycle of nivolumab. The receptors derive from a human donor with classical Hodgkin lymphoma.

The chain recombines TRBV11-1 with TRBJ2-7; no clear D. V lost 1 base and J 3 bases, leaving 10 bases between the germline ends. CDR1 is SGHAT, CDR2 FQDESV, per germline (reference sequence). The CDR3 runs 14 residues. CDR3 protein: CASSLVAAGYEQYF. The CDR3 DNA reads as TGTGCCAGCAGCTTAGTGGCAGCCGGCTACGAGCAGTACTTC.

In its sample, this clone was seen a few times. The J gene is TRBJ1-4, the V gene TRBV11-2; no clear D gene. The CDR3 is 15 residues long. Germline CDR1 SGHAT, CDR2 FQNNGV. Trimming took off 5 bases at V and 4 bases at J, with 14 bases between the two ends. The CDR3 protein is CASSPRYEGNEKLFF. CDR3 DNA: TGTGCCAGCAGCCCGCGATATGAGGGTAATGAAAAACTGTTTTTT.

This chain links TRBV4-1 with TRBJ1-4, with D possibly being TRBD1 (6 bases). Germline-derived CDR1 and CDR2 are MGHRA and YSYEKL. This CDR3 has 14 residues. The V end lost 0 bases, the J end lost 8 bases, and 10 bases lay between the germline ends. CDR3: CASSQEGGSEKLFF. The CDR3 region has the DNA TGCGCCAGCAGCCAAGAAGGGGGAAGCGAAAAACTGTTTTTT.

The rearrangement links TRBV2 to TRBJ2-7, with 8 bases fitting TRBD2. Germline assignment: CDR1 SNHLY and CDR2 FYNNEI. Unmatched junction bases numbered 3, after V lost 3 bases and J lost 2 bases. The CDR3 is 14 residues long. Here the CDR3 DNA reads TGTGCCAGCAGTGATAGCGGGACCACCTACGAGCAGTACTTC. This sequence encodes CASSDSGTTYEQYF.

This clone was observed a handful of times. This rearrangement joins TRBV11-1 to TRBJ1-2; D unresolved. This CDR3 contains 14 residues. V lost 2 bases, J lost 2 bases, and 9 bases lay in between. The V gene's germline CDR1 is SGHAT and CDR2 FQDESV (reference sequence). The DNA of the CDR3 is TGTGCCAGCAGCTTACCCCAGGAGAACTATGGCTACACCTTC. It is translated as CASSLPQENYGYTF.

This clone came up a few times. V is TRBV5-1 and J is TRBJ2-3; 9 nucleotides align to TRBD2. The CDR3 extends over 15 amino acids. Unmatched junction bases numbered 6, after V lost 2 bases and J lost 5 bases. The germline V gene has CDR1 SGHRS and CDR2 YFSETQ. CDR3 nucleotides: TGCGCCAGCAGCTTAGATAGCGGGAGTGGAGATACGCAGTATTTT. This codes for CASSLDSGSGDTQYF.

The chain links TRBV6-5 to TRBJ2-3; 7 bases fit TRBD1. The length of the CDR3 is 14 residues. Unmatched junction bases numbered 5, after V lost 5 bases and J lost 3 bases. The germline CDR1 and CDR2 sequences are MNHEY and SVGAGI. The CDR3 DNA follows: TGTGCCAGCAGTACGGGACAGATGACAGATACGCAGTATTTT. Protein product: CASSTGQMTDTQYF.

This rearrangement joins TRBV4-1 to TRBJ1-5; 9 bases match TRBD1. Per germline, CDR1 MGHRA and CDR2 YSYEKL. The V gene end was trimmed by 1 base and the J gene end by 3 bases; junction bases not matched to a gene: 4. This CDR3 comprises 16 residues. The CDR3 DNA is TGCGCCAGCAGCCAAGTTCGGGACAGGGACAATCAGCCCCAGCATTTT. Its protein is CASSQVRDRDNQPQHF.